This T cell receptor (beta chain) is drawn from a study of T cell repertoires in cytomegalovirus infection (dated by TCRdb to about 2019). Describing the broader study: Donor HLA type was relevant to the analysis, because carriage of CMV infection together with the matching HLA type was indicated by public TCR beta signatures.

Sequencing relied on an Illumina HiSeq 1500. The public reads were reanalyzed by TCRdb: fastp trimming at Q25, MiXCR alignment, in-frame beta chains only. Records with the same CDR3 protein are collapsed into one entry carrying the most frequent genes and DNA. This sample has 200,000 to 300,000 distinct CDR3 sequences in its table, and roughly 13% of those were observed once. Around 9% of the sample is taken by the ten largest. Overall study outcomes, separate from this receptor: In both this cohort and an independent cohort of 300 to 450 donors, the cumulative frequency of public TCR beta family members distinguished carriers of CMV infection plus the relevant HLA type. The ex vivo response was dominated by HLA-C-restricted CMV-specific TCR beta clonotypes, which also provided the single most frequent clonotype in two of eight donors.

Note on this clonotype: There is no known antigen for this receptor. Within one base of it there is no much larger clone, and no base qualities were kept.

Sequencing was carried out using PBMCs. The origin of this receptor is a human donor in good health (CMV status not recorded). Some clones in this sample may be carry-over from other donors' samples.

The CDR3 reads CATSDFNLDYGYTF. The bases read TGTGCCACCAGTGATTTCAATTTGGACTATGGCTACACCTTC. This chain is built from TRBV24-1 and TRBJ1-2; the D gene lacks a confident call. From its cysteine to its phenylalanine, the CDR3 spans 14 amino acids. The retained sequence is limited to the CDR3, 42 bases, with the frame set at the first base. The germline V gene sets CDR1 to KGHDR and CDR2 to SFDVKD. V is clipped by 1 base and J by 3 bases, and the sequence between their germline boundaries is 8 bases long.